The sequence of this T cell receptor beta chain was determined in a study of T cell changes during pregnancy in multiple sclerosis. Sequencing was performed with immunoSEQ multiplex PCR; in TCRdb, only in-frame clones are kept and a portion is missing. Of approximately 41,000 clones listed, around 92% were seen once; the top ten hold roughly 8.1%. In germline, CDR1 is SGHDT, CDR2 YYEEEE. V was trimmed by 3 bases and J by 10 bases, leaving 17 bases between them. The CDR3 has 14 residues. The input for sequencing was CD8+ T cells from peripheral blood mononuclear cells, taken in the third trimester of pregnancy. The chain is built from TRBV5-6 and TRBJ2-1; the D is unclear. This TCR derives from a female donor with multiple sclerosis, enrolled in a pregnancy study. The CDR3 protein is CASSSLTLKLEQFF. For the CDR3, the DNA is TGTGCCAGCAGCTCTTTAACATTGAAGTTGGAGCAGTTCTTC.